This TCR beta chain came from a study of cytotoxic CD8 clonotypes in ibrutinib-treated CLL. The germline V gene encodes CDR1 MNHNS and CDR2 SASEGT. This CDR3 has 15 residues. Method: immunoSEQ multiplex PCR; TCRdb's copy keeps in-frame clones and lacks some. The table includes about 120,000 clones, approximately 58% detected once. About this clone: The junction departs from germline at one end; a sequencing error may be responsible.

The receptor was derived from a human donor with chronic lymphocytic leukemia. The rearrangement joins TRBV6-1 to TRBJ1-4; unclear D gene. The sequencing here drew on PBMCs, taken after 24 months of ibrutinib treatment. The CDR3 coding sequence is TGTGCCAGCAGGGCTCGGGGAAGACCAGAAGAAAAGCTGTTTTTT. Translating it yields CASRARGRPEEKLFF.